The present TCR beta chain was sequenced within a study of cytomegalovirus exposure and HLA in healthy donors. Study background: Earlier work reported approximately 110 million unique TCR beta sequences from some 170 million T cells. Study-wide results and caveats: Some V segments, TRBV6-2 and TRBV6-3 among them, were indistinguishable and were therefore excluded.

Notes on this clone: Its antigen is not known.

PCR employed 60 Vbeta and 13 Jbeta primers. This table comes from immunoSEQ multiplex PCR, and its TCRdb copy is limited to in-frame clones, with some not included. The profile shows about 190,000 clones, approximately 78% of them singletons. CDR3 length: 14 residues. The V end was cut by 5 bases, the J end by 2 bases, with 12 bases between. CDR1 is SEHNR, CDR2 FQNEAQ, per germline (reference sequence). The TCR originated in a woman in her 30s in good health and CMV-seropositive. The chain carries TRBV7-9 and TRBJ1-1; D gene uncertain. The material sequenced was PBMCs. This CDR3 is CASSPFGQNTEAFF. In DNA form, the CDR3 reads TGTGCCAGCAGCCCCTTCGGTCAAAACACTGAAGCTTTCTTT.